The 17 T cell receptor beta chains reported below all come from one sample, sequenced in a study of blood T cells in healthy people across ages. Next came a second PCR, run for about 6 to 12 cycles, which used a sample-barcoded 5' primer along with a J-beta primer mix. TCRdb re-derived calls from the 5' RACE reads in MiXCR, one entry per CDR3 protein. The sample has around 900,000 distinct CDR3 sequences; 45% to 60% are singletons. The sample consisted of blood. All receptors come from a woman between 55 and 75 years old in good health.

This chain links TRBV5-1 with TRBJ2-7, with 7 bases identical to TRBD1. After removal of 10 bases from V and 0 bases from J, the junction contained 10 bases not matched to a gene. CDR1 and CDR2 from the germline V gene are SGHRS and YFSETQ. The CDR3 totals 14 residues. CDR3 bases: TGCGCCGGGTTCGGGCAGGGGGACTCCTACGAGCAGTACTTC. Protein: CAGFGQGDSYEQYF.

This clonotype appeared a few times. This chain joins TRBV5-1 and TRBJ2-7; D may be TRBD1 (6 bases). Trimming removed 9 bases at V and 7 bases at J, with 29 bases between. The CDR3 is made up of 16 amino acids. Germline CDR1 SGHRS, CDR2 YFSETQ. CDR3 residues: CAIQPLSDRPYNEQYF. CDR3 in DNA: TGCGCCATCCAACCCCTCAGCGACAGGCCCTACAATGAGCAGTACTTC. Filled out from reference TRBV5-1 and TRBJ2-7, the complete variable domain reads KAGVTQTPRYLIKTRGQQVTLSCSPISGHRSVSWYQQTPGQGLQFLFEYFSETQRNKGNFPGRFSGRQFSNSRSEMNVSTLELGDSALYLCAIQPLSDRPYNEQYFGPGTRLTVT.

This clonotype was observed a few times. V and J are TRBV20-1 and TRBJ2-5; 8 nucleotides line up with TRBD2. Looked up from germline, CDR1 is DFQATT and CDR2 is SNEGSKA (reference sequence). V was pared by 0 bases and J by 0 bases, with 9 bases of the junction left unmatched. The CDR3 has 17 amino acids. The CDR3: CSARDDSGAIDQETQYF. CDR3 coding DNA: TGCAGTGCTAGAGATGATAGCGGGGCGATCGACCAAGAGACCCAGTACTTC.

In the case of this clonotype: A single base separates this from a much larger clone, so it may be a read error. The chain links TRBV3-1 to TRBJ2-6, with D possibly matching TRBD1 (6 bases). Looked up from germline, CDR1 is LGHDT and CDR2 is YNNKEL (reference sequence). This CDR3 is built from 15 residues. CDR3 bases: TGTGCCAGCAGCCAGGGGGCTTCTGGGGCCGACGTCCTGACTTTC. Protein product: CASSQGASGADVLTF.

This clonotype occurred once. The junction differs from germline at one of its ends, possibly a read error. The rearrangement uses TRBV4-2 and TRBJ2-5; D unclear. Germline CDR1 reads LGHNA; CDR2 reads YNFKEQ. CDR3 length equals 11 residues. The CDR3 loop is CASNQEKTQYF. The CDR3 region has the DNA TGTGCCAGCAACCAAGAAAAGACCCAGTACTTC.

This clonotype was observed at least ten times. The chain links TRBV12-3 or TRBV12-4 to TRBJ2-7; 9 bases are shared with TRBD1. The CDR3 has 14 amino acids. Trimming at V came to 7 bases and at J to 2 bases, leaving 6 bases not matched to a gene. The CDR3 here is CASTPGQGTYEQYF. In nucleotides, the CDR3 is TGTGCCAGCACCCCGGGACAGGGAACCTACGAGCAGTACTTC.

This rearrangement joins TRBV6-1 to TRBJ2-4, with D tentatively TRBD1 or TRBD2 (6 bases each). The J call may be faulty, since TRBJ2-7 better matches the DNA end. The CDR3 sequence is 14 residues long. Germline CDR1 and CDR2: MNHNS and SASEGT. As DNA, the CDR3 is TGTGCCAGCATAGGGGGAGGAGCGCCCTACGAGCAGTACTTC. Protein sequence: CASIGGGAPYEQYF.

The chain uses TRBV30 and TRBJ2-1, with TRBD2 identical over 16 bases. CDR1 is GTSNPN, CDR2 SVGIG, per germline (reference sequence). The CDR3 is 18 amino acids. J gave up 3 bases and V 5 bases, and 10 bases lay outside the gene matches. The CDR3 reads CAWERGLAGGPFYNEQFF. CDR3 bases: TGTGCCTGGGAGCGGGGACTAGCGGGAGGGCCATTCTACAATGAGCAGTTCTTC.

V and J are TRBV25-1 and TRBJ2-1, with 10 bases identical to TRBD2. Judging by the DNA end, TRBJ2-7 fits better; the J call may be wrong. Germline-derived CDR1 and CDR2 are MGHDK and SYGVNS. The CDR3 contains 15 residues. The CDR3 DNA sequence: TGTGCCAGCGTAAGACCTAGCGGGAGTAATAATGAGCAGTACTTC. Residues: CASVRPSGSNNEQYF.

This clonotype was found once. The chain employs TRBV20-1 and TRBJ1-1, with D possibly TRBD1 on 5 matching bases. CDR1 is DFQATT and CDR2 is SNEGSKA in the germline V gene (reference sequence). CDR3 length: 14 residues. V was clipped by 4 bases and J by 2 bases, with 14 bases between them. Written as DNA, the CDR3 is TGCAGTGCTAAAGTGGACACTTCAAACACTGAAGCTTTCTTT. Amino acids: CSAKVDTSNTEAFF.

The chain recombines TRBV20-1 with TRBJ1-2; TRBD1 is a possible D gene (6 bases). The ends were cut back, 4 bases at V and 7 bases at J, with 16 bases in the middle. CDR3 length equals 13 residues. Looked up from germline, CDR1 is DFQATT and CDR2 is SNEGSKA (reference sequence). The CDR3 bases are TGCAGTGCTACCAGACAGGTTGGGCGTGGCTACACCTTC. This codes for CSATRQVGRGYTF.

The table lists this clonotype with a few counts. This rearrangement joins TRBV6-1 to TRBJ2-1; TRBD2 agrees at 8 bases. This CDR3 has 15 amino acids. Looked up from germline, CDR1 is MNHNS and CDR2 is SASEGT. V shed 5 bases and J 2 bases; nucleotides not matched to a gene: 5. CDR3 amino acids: CASSPGTSPYNEQFF. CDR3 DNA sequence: TGTGCCAGCAGTCCCGGGACTAGTCCCTACAATGAGCAGTTCTTC.

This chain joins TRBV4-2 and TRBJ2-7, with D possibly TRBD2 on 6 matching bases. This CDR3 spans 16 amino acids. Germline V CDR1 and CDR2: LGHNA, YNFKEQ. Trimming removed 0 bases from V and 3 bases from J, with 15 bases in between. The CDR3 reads CASSQDLTSPHYEQYF. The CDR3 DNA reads TGTGCCAGCAGCCAAGATTTAACTAGCCCGCACTACGAGCAGTACTTC.

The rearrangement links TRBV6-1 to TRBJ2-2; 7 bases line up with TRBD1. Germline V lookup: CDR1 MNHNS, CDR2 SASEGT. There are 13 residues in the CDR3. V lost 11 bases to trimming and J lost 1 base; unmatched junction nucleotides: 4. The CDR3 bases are TGTGCCGGGCGACAGGGGAACACCGGGGAGCTGTTTTTT. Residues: CAGRQGNTGELFF.

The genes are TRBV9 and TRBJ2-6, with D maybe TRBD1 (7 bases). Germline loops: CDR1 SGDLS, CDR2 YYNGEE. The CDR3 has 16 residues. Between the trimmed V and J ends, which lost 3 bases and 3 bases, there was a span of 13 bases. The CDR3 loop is CASSATGRSGANVLTF. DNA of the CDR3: TGTGCCAGCAGCGCGACAGGGAGGAGTGGGGCCAACGTCCTGACTTTC.

CDR3 coding DNA: TGTGCCAGCAGCTTAGCGGACAACAATGAGCAGTTCTTC. Protein sequence: CASSLADNNEQFF. V gene TRBV7-8 combines with J gene TRBJ2-1, with a weak D call TRBD1 (5 bases). The CDR3 has 13 residues. Trimming pared 0 bases from V and 5 bases from J, leaving 5 bases between. Per the germline V gene, CDR1 is SGHVS and CDR2 is FQNEAQ.

Here the CDR3 reads CASSGYNPSGSPEQYF. In nucleotides, the CDR3 is TGTGCCAGCAGCGGATACAACCCTAGCGGGAGTCCCGAGCAGTACTTC. V is TRBV3-1 and J is TRBJ2-5; 10 bases line up with TRBD2. The J call may not be correct, given that the DNA end is closer to TRBJ2-7. The CDR3 runs to 16 residues. CDR1 is LGHDT and CDR2 is YNNKEL in the germline V gene (reference sequence).